This T cell receptor beta chain was sequenced in a study of post-analysis software for immune sequencing data. Study in general: Relapsing-remitting, secondary progressive and progressive-relapsing forms made up the multiple sclerosis disease courses.

For this clonotype: Its cognate antigen is unknown.

Whole-study results and caveats: There was significantly lower normalized Chao1 diversity in multiple sclerosis patients than in controls. Several TRBV segments occurring more often in patients than controls included TRBV5-6, TRBV5-1 and TRBV20-1. Pronounced co-clustering by F measure was evident among identically batched samples.

CDR3 length equals 21 residues. CDR1 is MGHRA, CDR2 YSYEKL, per germline. V was clipped by 0 bases and J by 0 bases; unmatched bases: 10. The authors incorporated unique molecular identifiers into the TCR beta cDNA libraries. The T cell input of roughly 0.9 to 11 million gave roughly 0.5 million cDNA molecules. TCRdb reanalysed the PCR reads using MiXCR and keeps one entry per CDR3 protein. This sample has 750,000 to 950,000 distinct CDR3 sequences, with under 60% found just once. Sample: blood. The clonotype comes from a girl aged 5 to 17 with multiple sclerosis. The chain uses TRBV4-1 and TRBJ1-6; 11 bases agree with TRBD1. As DNA, the CDR3 is TGCGCCAGCAGCCAAGATATAGTTGGGACAGGGGGGAGCTCCTATAATTCACCCCTCCACTTT. Translated: CASSQDIVGTGGSSYNSPLHF.